Presented here are 8 T cell receptor beta chains from one specimen sequenced in a study of T cells in tuberculosis. The time point is: new active TB diagnosis, blood taken before or within 7 days of starting treatment. Assay used: immunoSEQ multiplex PCR; TCRdb lists only in-frame clones, some missing. The profile shows about 5,500 clones, over 95% of them singletons. Sequencing was performed on PBMCs, taken at tuberculosis diagnosis. These receptors originate from an adult with tuberculosis.

The chain combines TRBV12-5 with TRBJ2-5; TRBD2 matches at 11 bases. Germline CDR1 and CDR2: LGHNT and FRNRAP. This CDR3 region has 22 residues. The V gene end was trimmed by 3 bases and the J gene end by 2 bases; junction bases not matched to a gene: 23. In nucleotides, the CDR3 is TGTGCTAGTGGTTTTTCCGGGACAGGGAAGGCTAGCGGGGGGTCGTGGCAAGAGACCCAGTACTTC. Amino acid sequence: CASGFSGTGKASGGSWQETQYF.

This chain connects TRBV19 to TRBJ1-2; D not resolved. With 4 bases removed from V and 6 bases from J, the gap between germline ends came to 12 bases. The CDR3 is 13 amino acids. CDR1 LNHDA and CDR2 SQIVND come from the germline V gene (reference sequence). The CDR3 bases are TGTGCCAGTAGTACCCCAGTGGGAGATGGCTACACCTTC. Protein: CASSTPVGDGYTF.

This chain uses TRBV6-6 with TRBJ1-2; no clear D. The CDR3 covers 13 residues. Trimming pared 4 bases from V and 7 bases from J, leaving 13 bases between. CDR1 is MNHNY and CDR2 is SVGAGI in the germline V gene (reference sequence). Written as DNA, the CDR3 is TGTGCCAGCAGTTGGGCGTACGACGGTGGCTACACCTTC. Translated, it gives CASSWAYDGGYTF.

A single count supports this clone. The chain combines TRBV19 with TRBJ1-2; TRBD1 matches 8 bases. V shed 5 bases, J shed 4 bases, and the junction held 15 bases outside the gene matches. Germline loops: CDR1 LNHDA, CDR2 SQIVND (reference sequence). The CDR3 contains 17 residues. Here the CDR3 reads CASSASFTGGGGYGYTF. The CDR3 coding sequence is TGTGCCAGTAGTGCCTCGTTTACAGGGGGTGGAGGCTATGGCTACACCTTC. Supplemented by reference TRBV19 and TRBJ1-2, the full variable domain reads DGGITQSPKYLFRKEGQNVTLSCEQNLNHDAMYWYRQDPGQGLRLIYYSQIVNDFQKGDIAEGYSVSREKKESFPLTVTSAQKNPTAFYLCASSASFTGGGGYGYTFGSGTRLTVV.

This sequence joins TRBV2 and TRBJ1-1; 8 bases are a match to TRBD1. The CDR3 length is 11 residues. From germline, CDR1 is SNHLY and CDR2 FYNNEI. V lost 7 bases to trimming and J lost 11 bases; unmatched junction nucleotides: 6. DNA for the CDR3: TGTGCCAGCACCCAGGGGGCAGGGGCTTTCTTT. Its translation: CASTQGAGAFF. Based on the CDR3 plus reference TRBV2 and TRBJ1-1, the full variable domain is EPEVTQTPSHQVTQMGQEVILRCVPISNHLYFYWYRQILGQKVEFLVSFYNNEISEKSEIFDDQFSVERPDGSNFTLKIRSTKLEDSAMYFCASTQGAGAFFGQGTRLTVV.

The chain employs TRBV19 and TRBJ1-2; no clear D. CDR1 is LNHDA, CDR2 SQIVND, per germline (reference sequence). Trimming took 7 bases from V and 0 from J, leaving 15 bases between them. The CDR3 is 15 residues long. The CDR3 DNA is TGTGCCAGTAAGCGCGGGAGTTTCACTAACTATGGCTACACCTTC. Amino acids: CASKRGSFTNYGYTF.

J is TRBJ2-2 and V is TRBV5-1, with D tentatively TRBD2 (5 bases). This CDR3 region has 16 residues. V was cut by 4 bases and J by 4 bases, with 17 bases left in between. Germline lookup yields CDR1 SGHRS and CDR2 YFSETQ. The CDR3 DNA follows: TGCGCCAGCAGCCCGACCGTTTTTCGGGGCACCGGGGAGCTGTTTTTT. It is translated as CASSPTVFRGTGELFF.

The CDR3 spells CASSLGLRNELFF. CDR3 coding DNA: TGTGCCAGCAGCTTGGGACTGCGTAACGAACTGTTTTTT. The V gene is TRBV7-2, the J gene TRBJ1-4, with D perhaps TRBD1 (5 bases). Germline assignment: CDR1 SGHTA and CDR2 FQGNSA. This CDR3 is built from 13 residues. Trimming took off 3 bases at V and 12 bases at J, with 14 bases between the two ends.